This entry lists 23 T cell receptor beta chains sequenced from one sample in a study of blood T cells in healthy people across ages. A sample-barcoded 5' primer and a J-beta primer mix were used in a second PCR of about 7 to 12 cycles. TCRdb processed the 5' RACE reads anew with MiXCR; each CDR3 protein has one entry. The repertoire holds about 570,000 distinct CDR3 sequences, with about 25% as singletons. Sequenced sample: blood. Receptor source: a woman aged 70-85 years in good health.

CDR3 in amino acids: CASSQGPDSSGNTIYF. The CDR3 region has the DNA TGCGCCAGCAGCCAAGGCCCGGACAGCTCTGGAAACACCATATATTTT. The chain recombines TRBV4-1 with TRBJ1-3; tentatively, D is TRBD1 (6 bases). The CDR3 covers 16 residues. Per the germline V gene, CDR1 is MGHRA and CDR2 is YSYEKL. V was cut by 1 base and J by 0 bases, with 10 bases left in between.

This clonotype was seen a handful of times. This chain links TRBV5-1 with TRBJ2-1; D gene ambiguous. Germline-derived CDR1 and CDR2 are SGHRS and YFSETQ. V lost 4 bases and J lost 5, with 13 bases in between. This CDR3 has 14 amino acids. The CDR3 loop is CASSPGNLDNEQFF. The CDR3 DNA reads as TGCGCCAGCAGCCCAGGAAACTTAGACAATGAGCAGTTCTTC.

This clonotype was observed at least ten times. The V gene is TRBV7-2, the J gene TRBJ2-1, with TRBD2 identical over 10 bases. The length of the CDR3 is 15 residues. V was clipped by 5 bases and J by 7 bases; unmatched bases: 8. Germline lookup yields CDR1 SGHTA and CDR2 FQGNSA. CDR3 region: CASSPDSGGRNEQFF. CDR3 sequence (DNA): TGTGCCAGCAGCCCCGATAGCGGGGGGAGAAATGAGCAGTTCTTC.

The rearrangement joins TRBV9 to TRBJ2-1; the match to TRBD2 covers 8 bases. The CDR3 spans 17 residues. From germline, CDR1 is SGDLS and CDR2 YYNGEE. The V and J ends lost 2 bases and 5 bases, in that order; junction bases with no gene match: 12. CDR3 residues: CASSVDLSGGPNNEQFF. CDR3 in DNA: TGTGCCAGCAGCGTCGATCTGAGCGGGGGCCCTAACAATGAGCAGTTCTTC.

The V gene is TRBV9, the J gene TRBJ1-6; unclear D gene. The V end lost 0 bases, the J end lost 8 bases, and 6 bases lay between the germline ends. Germline values: CDR1 SGDLS, CDR2 YYNGEE. This CDR3 is 13 amino acids long. CDR3 protein: CASSVDSHSPLHF. CDR3 DNA: TGTGCCAGCAGCGTAGACAGCCATTCACCCCTCCACTTT.

The genes are TRBV6-5 and TRBJ1-4; the match to TRBD1 covers 7 bases. Unmatched junction bases numbered 8, after V lost 6 bases and J lost 7 bases. The CDR3 has 14 amino acids. Per the germline V gene, CDR1 is MNHEY and CDR2 is SVGAGI. CDR3 in DNA: TGTGCCAGCAGCTCAGGGGGATTTGGTGAAAAACTGTTTTTT. Translating it yields CASSSGGFGEKLFF.

This clonotype was seen a few times. The chain has TRBV19 and TRBJ2-5, with 8 nucleotides matching TRBD1. From germline, CDR1 is LNHDA and CDR2 SQIVND (reference sequence). The CDR3 totals 14 residues. The ends lost 7 bases at V and 7 bases at J; junction bases unmatched: 11. In nucleotides, the CDR3 is TGTGCCAGTACACCCAGGGGGCGGGAAGGGACCCAGTACTTC. Its translation is CASTPRGREGTQYF.

This clonotype was counted only a few times. The gene calls are TRBV7-2 and TRBJ1-2; TRBD1 might be the D (5 bases). Trimming left V 1 base short and J 2 bases short, with 11 bases between. Germline V CDR1 and CDR2: SGHTA, FQGNSA. The CDR3 is 15 residues long. The CDR3 protein is CASSLVRGENYGYTF. DNA for the CDR3: TGTGCCAGCAGCTTAGTTAGAGGGGAAAACTATGGCTACACCTTC.

This clonotype was observed a handful of times. V is TRBV29-1 and J is TRBJ1-1; no definite D call. The CDR3 totals 13 residues. V lost 6 bases and J 1 base, leaving 12 bases between the germline ends. Germline CDR1 SQVTM, CDR2 ANQGSEA. The DNA for the CDR3 is TGCAGCGTCACCCCCTCGGGGAACACTGAAGCTTTCTTT. Translated, it gives CSVTPSGNTEAFF.

In this sample, this clonotype turned up a few times. The CDR3 nucleotides are TGCAGCGTATGGTTCTCTGGGGCCAACGTCCTGACTTTC. Translating gives CSVWFSGANVLTF. The V and J genes are TRBV29-1 and TRBJ2-6; D call uncertain. CDR1 SQVTM and CDR2 ANQGSEA come from the germline V gene. The CDR3 length is 13 residues. The V gene lost 6 bases and the J gene lost 0 bases, with 6 bases spanning the gap.

The chain joins TRBV6-6 to TRBJ1-3; D is uncertain. Germline CDR1 is MNHNY and CDR2 is SVGAGI (reference sequence). CDR3 length: 13 residues. V was cut by 7 bases and J by 3 bases, with 10 bases left in between. CDR3: CASTLRFGNTIYF. CDR3 sequence (DNA): TGTGCCAGCACTTTGCGGTTTGGAAACACCATATATTTT.

The V gene is TRBV21-1, the J gene TRBJ2-7; the table names TRBD2, a call not compared with the DNA. TRBV21-1 is classified as a pseudogene. This CDR3 spans 14 amino acids. The CDR3 nucleotides read TGTGCCAGCAGCAAGGGAGGGCGGGGCTACGAGCAGTACTTC. Encoded protein: CASSKGGRGYEQYF.

The chain has TRBV20-1 and TRBJ1-1, with D unclear. Trimming took off 3 bases at V and 1 base at J, with 15 bases between the two ends. Germline V gives CDR1 DFQATT, CDR2 SNEGSKA (reference sequence). The CDR3 consists of 15 residues. The CDR3 DNA follows: TGCAGTGCTAGGATGAGTGCAGGCCCGAACACTGAAGCTTTCTTT. Protein: CSARMSAGPNTEAFF.

This clonotype was picked up a small number of times. The rearrangement links TRBV20-1 to TRBJ1-4, with 9 bases lining up with TRBD1. The CDR3 covers 16 residues. CDR1 and CDR2 from the germline V gene are DFQATT and SNEGSKA (reference sequence). Trimming cost V 2 bases and J 8 bases; bases outside gene matches: 12. Written as DNA, the CDR3 is TGCAGTGCTAGACCGGTCCTCCGGACAGGGGTAGAAAAACTGTTTTTT. This gives the protein CSARPVLRTGVEKLFF.

Comments on this clonotype: Its ends do not fully match the called genes, so a read error is possible. The chain recombines TRBV6-6 with TRBJ1-2; D is possibly TRBD1 (5 bases). The CDR3 totals 14 residues. Germline V gene lookup returns CDR1 MNHNY and CDR2 SVGAGI (reference sequence). CDR3 in amino acids: CDSRALGLVYGYTF. CDR3 bases: TGCGACAGCAGAGCCTTAGGACTTGTCTATGGCTACACCTTC.

DNA for the CDR3: TGTGCCAGCAGCGCGACCCGATCGACAGGGAAGAACACTGAAGCTTTCTTT. Protein product: CASSATRSTGKNTEAFF. The rearrangement links TRBV7-9 to TRBJ1-1, with 7 bases matching TRBD1. This CDR3 spans 17 amino acids. In germline, CDR1 is SEHNR, CDR2 FQNEAQ (reference sequence). Trimming removed 5 bases from V and 1 base from J; junction bases left unmatched: 13.

The chain employs TRBV5-5 and TRBJ2-4; no clear D gene. The CDR3 sequence is 12 residues long. The germline CDR1 and CDR2 sequences are SGHKS and YYEKEE (reference sequence). V was trimmed by 2 bases and J by 5 bases, leaving 5 bases between them. CDR3 in DNA: TGTGCCAGCAGCTTCTGGGAAAACATTCAGTACTTC. Translation gives CASSFWENIQYF. Variable domain in full (rest from reference TRBV5-5 and TRBJ2-4): DAGVTQSPTHLIKTRGQQVTLRCSPISGHKSVSWYQQVLGQGPQFIFQYYEKEERGRGNFPDRFSARQFPNYSSELNVNALLLGDSALYLCASSFWENIQYFGAGTRLSVL.

This chain uses TRBV29-1 with TRBJ2-5, with D perhaps matching TRBD2 (5 bases). The length of the CDR3 is 13 residues. CDR1 and CDR2 from the germline V gene are SQVTM and ANQGSEA. Deletions cut 2 bases from V and 7 bases from J, with 14 bases between. CDR3 amino acids: CSVERNFEGTQYF. CDR3 DNA sequence: TGCAGCGTTGAAAGGAATTTCGAGGGGACCCAGTACTTC.

This clonotype was seen a few times. This chain connects TRBV14 to TRBJ2-5, with D maybe TRBD2 (5 bases). Germline V gives CDR1 SGHDN, CDR2 FVKESK. This CDR3 spans 15 amino acids. Deletions cut 4 bases from V and 4 bases from J, with 16 bases between. The DNA of the CDR3 is TGTGCCAGCAGCCCGGGAATAGGGCCGGGAGAGACCCAGTACTTC. As protein: CASSPGIGPGETQYF.

The V gene is TRBV7-9, the J gene TRBJ2-2; perhaps TRBD1 as D (6 bases). The CDR3 is 12 residues long. CDR1 and CDR2 (germline): SEHNR, FQNEAQ (reference sequence). Trimming shortened V by 6 bases and J by 6 bases, and 8 bases separated the two germline ends. Written as DNA, the CDR3 is TGTGCCAGCAGGACAGGAGCCGGGGAGCTGTTTTTT. Translation: CASRTGAGELFF.

Ten or more counts support this clonotype. The V gene is TRBV5-1, the J gene TRBJ2-4; maybe TRBD2 (5 bases). The CDR3 has 13 amino acids. CDR1 and CDR2 (germline): SGHRS, YFSETQ. The V end lost 4 bases, the J end lost 5 bases, and 10 bases lay between the germline ends. The CDR3 DNA sequence: TGCGCCAGCAGCCCCGGGGTTCAAAACATTCAGTACTTC. This gives the protein CASSPGVQNIQYF.

About this clonotype itself: Sequence at one end of the junction differs from germline and may be a read error. This chain joins TRBV6-4 and TRBJ1-1, with D unclear. In germline, CDR1 is MRHNA, CDR2 SNTAGT. The CDR3 has 9 residues. The CDR3 DNA sequence: TGCCTGTCCAACACTGAAGCTTTCTTT. It yields the protein CLSNTEAFF.

The V and J genes are TRBV4-3 and TRBJ2-5; TRBD2 aligns across 8 bases. V trimming: 0 bases; J trimming: 5 bases; junction bases outside the gene matches: 14. Germline-derived CDR1 and CDR2 are LGHNA and YSLEER. This CDR3 has 18 amino acids. DNA of the CDR3: TGCGCCAGCAGCCAAGATAGGGTAGCGGGGAGTTTGGGGGAGACCCAGTACTTC. As protein: CASSQDRVAGSLGETQYF.